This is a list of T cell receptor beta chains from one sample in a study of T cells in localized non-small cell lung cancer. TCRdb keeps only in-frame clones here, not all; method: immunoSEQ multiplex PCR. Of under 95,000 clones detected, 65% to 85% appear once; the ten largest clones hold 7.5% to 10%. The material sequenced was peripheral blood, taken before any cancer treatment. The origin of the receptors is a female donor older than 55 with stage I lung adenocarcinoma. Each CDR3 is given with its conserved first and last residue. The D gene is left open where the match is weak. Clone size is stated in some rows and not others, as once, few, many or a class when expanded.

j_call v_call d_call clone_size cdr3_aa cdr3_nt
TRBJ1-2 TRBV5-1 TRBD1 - CASSLAVGQEAGYTF TGCGCCAGCAGCTTGGCCGTGGGACAGGAGGCTGGCTACACCTTC
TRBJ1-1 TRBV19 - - CASKGGRANTEAFF TGTGCCAGTAAGGGCGGCAGGGCGAACACTGAAGCTTTCTTT
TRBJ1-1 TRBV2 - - CASNADWNTEAFF TGTGCCAGCAACGCAGACTGGAACACTGAAGCTTTCTTT
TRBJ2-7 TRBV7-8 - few CASSLNPFLGVYEQYF TGTGCCAGCAGCTTAAATCCGTTTCTCGGGGTATACGAGCAGTACTTC
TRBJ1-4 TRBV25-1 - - CASSDLLAGGEKLFF TGTGCCAGCAGTGACCTACTCGCGGGGGGTGAAAAACTGTTTTTT
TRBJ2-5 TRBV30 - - CAWSVPDRETQYF TGTGCCTGGAGTGTCCCGGACAGAGAGACCCAGTACTTC
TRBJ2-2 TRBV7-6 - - CAGGGPLAVFTGELFF TGTGCCGGAGGGGGCCCGCTAGCGGTGTTCACCGGGGAGCTGTTTTTT
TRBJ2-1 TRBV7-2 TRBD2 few CASSFLPTSGRSDEQFF TGTGCCAGCAGCTTCCTTCCCACTAGCGGGAGGTCCGATGAGCAGTTCTTC
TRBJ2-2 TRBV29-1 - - CSAEGALDSGGFTGELFF TGCAGCGCCGAGGGGGCCCTGGATAGCGGAGGATTCACCGGGGAGCTGTTTTTT
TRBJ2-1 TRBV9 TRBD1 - CASSFWDRGQLSYNEQFF TGTGCCAGCAGCTTCTGGGACAGGGGCCAACTCTCCTACAATGAGCAGTTCTTC
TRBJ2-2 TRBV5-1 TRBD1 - CASSLTGGTGELFF TGCGCCAGCAGCTTGACAGGGGGCACCGGGGAGCTGTTTTTT
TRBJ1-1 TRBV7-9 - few CATHWGNTEAFF TGTGCCACACATTGGGGGAACACTGAAGCTTTCTTT
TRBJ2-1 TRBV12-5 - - CASGLRNGVSYNEQFF TGTGCTAGTGGTTTGAGGAACGGGGTCTCCTACAATGAGCAGTTCTTC
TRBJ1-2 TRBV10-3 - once CAISDYRADTNYGYTF TGTGCCATCAGTGACTACCGAGCCGACACCAACTATGGCTACACCTTC
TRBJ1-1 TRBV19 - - CASSIRGGAGTEAFF TGTGCCAGTAGTATTAGAGGGGGAGCGGGCACTGAAGCTTTCTTT
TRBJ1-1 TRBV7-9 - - CASSFSGLDEAFF TGTGCCAGCAGCTTCTCGGGGTTGGATGAAGCTTTCTTT
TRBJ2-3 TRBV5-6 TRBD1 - CASSPGQFIDTQYF TGTGCCAGCAGCCCGGGACAGTTTATAGATACGCAGTATTTT
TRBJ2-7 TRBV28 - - CASSLAGRSYEQYF TGTGCCAGCAGTCTTGCAGGACGGTCCTACGAGCAGTACTTC
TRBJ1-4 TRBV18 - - CASSPPFNEKLFF TGTGCCAGCTCACCACCATTTAATGAAAAACTGTTTTTT
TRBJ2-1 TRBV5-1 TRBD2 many CASSLSGTSGIGEQFF TGCGCCAGCAGCTTGTCCGGGACTAGCGGGATTGGTGAGCAGTTCTTC